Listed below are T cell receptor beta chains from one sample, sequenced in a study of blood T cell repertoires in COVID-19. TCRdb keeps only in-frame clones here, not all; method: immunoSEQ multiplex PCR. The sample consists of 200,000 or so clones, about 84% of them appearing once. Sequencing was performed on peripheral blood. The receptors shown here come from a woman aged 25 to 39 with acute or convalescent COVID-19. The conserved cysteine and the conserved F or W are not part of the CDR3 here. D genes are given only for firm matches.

AWSGQGRHTEAF | TRBJ1-1 | TRBV30 | .
ASSEGTGPRSPLH | TRBJ1-6 | TRBV6-1 | TRBD1
ASSQVGIAKNIQY | TRBJ2-4 | TRBV3-1/TRBV3-2 | .
ASSSTGRLAGGGELF | TRBJ2-2 | TRBV25-1 | TRBD2
ASSALGGTEAF | TRBJ1-1 | TRBV5-1 | .
AISASQGEAF | TRBJ1-1 | TRBV10-3 | .
ASSVSPGGGKDTQY | TRBJ2-3 | TRBV9 | TRBD2
ASSQDFRTSGVPYEQY | TRBJ2-7 | TRBV4-3 | TRBD2
ASSLAPTGSNEKLF | TRBJ1-4 | TRBV11-2 | TRBD1
ASSLAPPPTDTQY | TRBJ2-3 | TRBV27 | .
ASSEALTYEQY | TRBJ2-7 | TRBV6-1 | .
ASSQLPGQGVDQY | TRBJ2-7 | TRBV14 | TRBD1
ASSFKTGGTGNTIY | TRBJ1-3 | TRBV5-1 | TRBD1
ASSPGRGNEKLF | TRBJ1-4 | TRBV6-2/TRBV6-3 | .
ASSEVQGGRNTEAF | TRBJ1-1 | TRBV10-1 | .
AWNSAYEQY | TRBJ2-7 | TRBV30 | .
ASSTPSSYNSPLH | TRBJ1-6 | TRBV27 | .
ASSLRGYGYT | TRBJ1-2 | TRBV28 | .
ASSPPAGGVNTQY | TRBJ2-3 | TRBV7-9 | TRBD2
ASSLSQGDSGANVLT | TRBJ2-6 | TRBV5-1 | TRBD1
ASSINGQGGREQF | TRBJ2-1 | TRBV7-2 | TRBD1
ASSGNRAGNEQY | TRBJ2-7 | TRBV2 | .
ASSHTGTSRGGTQY | TRBJ2-3 | TRBV4-1 | TRBD2
ASSHGQSGNTIY | TRBJ1-3 | TRBV6-2/TRBV6-3 | .
ATRGGAEGEQF | TRBJ2-1 | TRBV10-2 | .
ATRAMGGNTEAF | TRBJ1-1 | TRBV24-1 | .